The 26 T cell receptor beta chains below were found in one sample sequenced in a study of blood T cell repertoires in COVID-19. Assay: immunoSEQ multiplex PCR; the TCRdb copy retains only in-frame clones and omits some. The sample has about 34,000 clones; approximately 82% are singletons. The specimen sequenced was peripheral blood. Source of these receptors: a man older than 75 with active or convalescent COVID-19.

The rearrangement uses TRBV30 and TRBJ1-1; D remains ambiguous. Germline CDR1 and CDR2: GTSNPN and SVGIG (reference sequence). This CDR3 is 10 amino acids long. Trimming took off 8 bases at V and 0 bases at J, with 4 bases between the two ends. CDR3 bases: TGTGCCGGGCTGAACACTGAAGCTTTCTTT. Amino acid sequence: CAGLNTEAFF.

The genes are TRBV7-9 and TRBJ1-5; TRBD1 might be the D (6 bases). The CDR3 spans 14 residues. Germline-derived CDR1 and CDR2 are SEHNR and FQNEAQ (reference sequence). Trimming took off 5 bases at V and 3 bases at J, with 11 bases between the two ends. The CDR3 sequence is CASSLDSINQPQHF. In DNA, the CDR3 is TGTGCCAGCAGCCTGGACAGTATCAATCAGCCCCAGCATTTT.

V is TRBV3-1 (or the pseudogene TRBV3-2) and J is TRBJ2-7; 10 bases line up with TRBD2. CDR1 LGHDT and CDR2 YNNKEL come from the germline V gene (reference sequence). CDR3 size: 15 residues. V shed 1 base, J shed 2 bases, and the junction held 2 bases outside the gene matches. For the CDR3, the DNA is TGTGCCAGCAGCCAAGCAGCGGGAGGGACCTACGAGCAGTACTTC. It specifies CASSQAAGGTYEQYF.

Of note for this clone: Other DNA sequences of this sample code for an identical CDR3. This chain connects TRBV5-1 to TRBJ1-3; 9 bases map to TRBD1. The CDR3 is 15 residues long. Germline V lookup: CDR1 SGHRS, CDR2 YFSETQ. V trimming: 0 bases; J trimming: 4 bases; junction bases outside the gene matches: 2. The DNA for the CDR3 is TGCGCCAGCAGCTTGGGGGACAGGGCCGGAAACACCATATATTTT. This encodes CASSLGDRAGNTIYF.

This clone was counted a few times. The chain links TRBV4-3 to TRBJ2-7, with 9 bases that match TRBD1. The CDR3 runs 16 residues. The V gene's germline CDR1 is LGHNA and CDR2 YSLEER. After removal of 0 bases from V and 5 bases from J, the junction contained 8 bases not matched to a gene. In DNA, the CDR3 is TGCGCCAGCAGCCAAGATTGGGGGACAGGGTACGACGAGCAGTACTTC. Translation: CASSQDWGTGYDEQYF.

This clone has only a few counts. V usage is TRBV9 and J usage is TRBJ2-1; the D gene is possibly TRBD2 (5 bases). Trimming removed 4 bases from V and 13 bases from J, with 18 bases in between. CDR3 size: 13 residues. Germline loops: CDR1 SGDLS, CDR2 YYNGEE. CDR3 bases: TGTGCCAGCAGCCCCCGTTTAGGGAGAATACAGTTCTTC. Protein product: CASSPRLGRIQFF.

The chain joins TRBV29-1 to TRBJ2-5; 11 positions agree with TRBD2. Germline loops: CDR1 SQVTM, CDR2 ANQGSEA. Trimming removed 1 base from V and 0 bases from J; junction bases left unmatched: 7. The CDR3 length is 17 residues. CDR3 in DNA: TGCAGCGTTGAAGGGGCTAGCGGGAGGTTTTACCAAGAGACCCAGTACTTC. It codes for CSVEGASGRFYQETQYF.

There are a few counts of this clone. The rearrangement joins TRBV5-4 to TRBJ2-7; D might be TRBD2 (6 bases). Between the trimmed V and J ends, which lost 4 bases and 2 bases, there was a span of 19 bases. Looked up from germline, CDR1 is SGHNT and CDR2 is YYREEE (reference sequence). The CDR3 length is 16 residues. The chain's CDR3 is CASSLKEGPEPYEQYF. CDR3 sequence (DNA): TGTGCCAGCAGCCTGAAGGAGGGGCCCGAACCCTACGAGCAGTACTTC. Drawing the rest from reference TRBV5-4 and TRBJ2-7, the complete variable domain is ETGVTQSPTHLIKTRGQQVTLRCSSQSGHNTVSWYQQALGQGPQFIFQYYREEENGRGNFPPRFSGLQFPNYSSELNVNALELDDSALYLCASSLKEGPEPYEQYFGPGTRLTVT.

The chain couples TRBV27 to TRBJ1-6, with TRBD1 as a possible D gene (6 bases). The germline V gene encodes CDR1 MNHEY and CDR2 SMNVEV (reference sequence). This CDR3 is 16 amino acids long. V was clipped by 5 bases and J by 4 bases, with 15 bases between them. The CDR3 protein is CASSLRGGLYNSPLHF. CDR3 DNA sequence: TGTGCCAGCAGTCTCAGGGGTGGCCTTTATAATTCACCCCTCCACTTT.

Only one count was recorded for this clone. In DNA, the CDR3 is TGTGCCACCAGCAGAGCGGCCGGGACAGGGGAATCTCAAGAGACCCAGTACTTC. Translation: CATSRAAGTGESQETQYF. This chain joins TRBV15 and TRBJ2-5; TRBD1 matches 10 bases. The V and J ends lost 1 base and 2 bases, in that order; junction bases with no gene match: 10. CDR3 length: 18 residues. Germline-derived CDR1 and CDR2 are LNHNV and YYDKDF (reference sequence).

This clone has a single count. The V and J genes are TRBV18 and TRBJ2-2, with 8 bases fitting TRBD1. V was clipped by 3 bases and J by 4 bases; unmatched bases: 4. This CDR3 region has 15 residues. The germline gives CDR1 KGHSH, CDR2 LQKENI. The CDR3: CASSPGQGRTGELFF. The CDR3 nucleotides read TGTGCCAGCTCACCTGGACAGGGTCGCACCGGGGAGCTGTTTTTT.

V gene TRBV20-1 combines with J gene TRBJ1-2, with TRBD1 identical over 8 bases. This CDR3 has 14 amino acids. CDR1 is DFQATT, CDR2 SNEGSKA, per germline (reference sequence). V lost 3 bases to trimming and J lost 8 bases; unmatched junction nucleotides: 11. The CDR3 DNA follows: TGCAGTGCTAGTTACCAGGGGGCGGATGGAGGCTACACCTTC. Translated, it gives CSASYQGADGGYTF.

The chain has TRBV19 and TRBJ1-5; perhaps TRBD1 as D (5 bases). The CDR3 is 14 residues long. Germline CDR1 LNHDA, CDR2 SQIVND (reference sequence). Trimming took off 7 bases at V and 6 bases at J, with 16 bases between the two ends. CDR3 DNA sequence: TGTGCCAGTACCCTGCAGGGTTCTACTCAGCCCCAGCATTTT. The encoded protein is CASTLQGSTQPQHF.

The V call is TRBV3-1 (or the pseudogene TRBV3-2), the J call TRBJ1-2; TRBD1 is a possible D gene (5 bases). CDR1 is LGHDT, CDR2 YNNKEL, per germline (reference sequence). This CDR3 spans 15 amino acids. Trimming shortened V by 4 bases and J by 3 bases, and 15 bases separated the two germline ends. The CDR3 nucleotides read TGTGCCAGCAGCCTACGGGCAGGGTGGTACTATGGCTACACCTTC. Translated, it gives CASSLRAGWYYGYTF.

This clone appeared a few times. This chain links TRBV7-8 with TRBJ1-2; 7 nucleotides align to TRBD1. With 1 base clipped from V and 2 bases from J, the junction kept 4 bases outside the gene matches. The CDR3 runs to 15 residues. Germline CDR1 is SGHVS and CDR2 is FQNEAQ. The CDR3 here is CASSLVDRLNYGYTF. CDR3 nucleotide sequence: TGTGCCAGCAGCTTAGTGGACAGGCTGAACTATGGCTACACCTTC.

The chain combines TRBV28 with TRBJ2-7; 7 positions match TRBD2. V lost 6 bases to trimming and J lost 3 bases; unmatched junction nucleotides: 2. The germline CDR1 and CDR2 sequences are MDHEN and SYDVKM. The CDR3 spans 12 residues. The CDR3 reads CASRASGYEQYF. The CDR3 nucleotides read TGTGCCAGCAGGGCTAGCGGCTACGAGCAGTACTTC.

The genes are TRBV7-9 and TRBJ1-2; 7 bases line up with TRBD1. The CDR3 has 15 residues. Germline CDR1 SEHNR, CDR2 FQNEAQ (reference sequence). The ends lost 5 bases at V and 6 bases at J; junction bases unmatched: 12. CDR3 DNA: TGTGCCAGCAGCCAGGGACAGTTGAGTATGGATGGCTACACCTTC. Translating gives CASSQGQLSMDGYTF. Together with reference TRBV7-9 and TRBJ1-2, the CDR3 gives the full variable domain: DTGVSQNPRHKITKRGQNVTFRCDPISEHNRLYWYRQTLGQGPEFLTYFQNEAQLEKSRLLSDRFSAERPKGSFSTLEIQRTEQGDSAMYLCASSQGQLSMDGYTFGSGTRLTVV.

The chain carries TRBV12-3 or TRBV12-4 and TRBJ2-7; 7 bases fit TRBD2. J lost 4 bases, V lost 5 bases, and 5 bases had no gene match. This CDR3 spans 13 amino acids. The CDR3 DNA follows: TGTGCCAGCAGTAGATTGGGGGGGTACGAGCAGTACTTC. Translation: CASSRLGGYEQYF.

This clone was found once. J is TRBJ2-1 and V is TRBV5-6, with a tentative D call TRBD2 (5 bases). V was cut by 5 bases and J by 6 bases, with 18 bases left in between. Germline V gene sequence: CDR1 SGHDT, CDR2 YYEEEE. This CDR3 spans 15 amino acids. The DNA of the CDR3 is TGTGCCAGCAGGACTGACGTCCTTCGGGGCAATGAGCAGTTCTTC. Protein product: CASRTDVLRGNEQFF.

The V and J genes are TRBV19 and TRBJ2-1, with 7 bases identical to TRBD1. Germline CDR1 and CDR2: LNHDA and SQIVND (reference sequence). The trim removed 1 base at V and 4 bases at J, leaving 4 bases unmatched. The CDR3 loop spans 15 amino acids. The CDR3 nucleotides read TGTGCCAGTAGTATAGCCAGGGGGACGTACAATGAGCAGTTCTTC. This gives the protein CASSIARGTYNEQFF.

In DNA form, the CDR3 reads TGTGCCAGCAGCTCATTTGAGCGGGGGGCCTACGAGCAGTACTTC. Encoded protein: CASSSFERGAYEQYF. The genes are TRBV5-6 and TRBJ2-7, with TRBD2 identical over 9 bases. V lost 3 bases and J lost 2; bases outside the gene matches: 6. The CDR3 is made up of 15 amino acids. Germline V gene lookup returns CDR1 SGHDT and CDR2 YYEEEE.

Points on this clone: At the DNA level, this CDR3 is encoded by other sequences in the same sample as well. The chain combines TRBV5-1 with TRBJ1-1, with no clear D. This CDR3 contains 14 residues. The germline V gene encodes CDR1 SGHRS and CDR2 YFSETQ. The V and J ends lost 2 bases and 0 bases respectively, with 8 bases between them. CDR3 amino acids: CASSLDTLNTEAFF. The CDR3 DNA follows: TGCGCCAGCAGCTTAGACACCTTGAACACTGAAGCTTTCTTT.

J is TRBJ2-2 and V is TRBV6-5, with 8 bases fitting TRBD1. The CDR3 spans 14 residues. Germline assignment: CDR1 MNHEY and CDR2 SVGAGI. V shed 5 bases and J 4 bases; nucleotides not matched to a gene: 3. The CDR3 region is CASSRDRRTGELFF. CDR3 nucleotide sequence: TGTGCCAGCAGTCGGGACAGGCGCACCGGGGAGCTGTTTTTT.

The V gene is TRBV11-2, the J gene TRBJ1-2; possibly TRBD1 for D (6 bases). This CDR3 contains 17 residues. The V end was cut by 2 bases, the J end by 0 bases, with 16 bases between. Germline CDR1 reads SGHAT; CDR2 reads FQNNGV. CDR3 residues: CASSLSQGRGSNYGYTF. Written as DNA, the CDR3 is TGTGCCAGCAGCTTATCTCAGGGGAGGGGATCTAACTATGGCTACACCTTC.

The V and J genes are TRBV19 and TRBJ2-7, with TRBD2 matching 13 bases. Trimming removed 9 bases from V and 5 bases from J; junction bases left unmatched: 7. The CDR3 consists of 14 residues. CDR1 and CDR2 from the germline V gene are LNHDA and SQIVND (reference sequence). The CDR3 coding sequence is TGTGCCAGCACCGGACTAGCGGGAGACAACGAGCAGTACTTC. Its protein is CASTGLAGDNEQYF.

This clone was seen a few times. J is TRBJ2-1 and V is TRBV3-1 (or the pseudogene TRBV3-2), with D perhaps matching TRBD2 (5 bases). V lost 0 bases and J lost 1, with 7 bases in between. This CDR3 is built from 15 residues. The germline gives CDR1 LGHDT, CDR2 YNNKEL (reference sequence). This chain's CDR3 is CASSQDTGSYNEQFF. Written as DNA, the CDR3 is TGTGCCAGCAGCCAAGATACGGGGTCCTACAATGAGCAGTTCTTC.